This TCR beta chain was identified in a study of shared clonotypes between healthy human individuals. V was trimmed by 2 bases and J by 2 bases, leaving 10 bases between them. The CDR3 totals 14 residues. CDR1 SGHVS and CDR2 FNYEAQ come from the germline V gene. The run depth of the assay was deep. Sequencing was performed with immunoSEQ multiplex PCR; in TCRdb, only in-frame clones are kept and a portion is missing. Altogether about 2.1 million clones are present, 93% being singletons, with the ten largest covering 1.5% to 2%. As defined, naive CD8 cells were CD45RO-negative and positively selected for CCR7, with terminally differentiated effector memory CD45RA+ cells excluded.

This receptor was taken from a man between 18 and 29 years old in good health. Some clones in this sample may be carry-over from other donors' samples. The sequenced material came from naive CD8+ T cells from PBMCs. The rearrangement joins TRBV7-6 to TRBJ2-7, with D unresolved. CDR3: CASSLLSGTYEQYF. In nucleotides, the CDR3 is TGTGCCAGCAGCTTACTCTCTGGCACCTACGAGCAGTACTTC. Together with reference TRBV7-6 and TRBJ2-7, the CDR3 gives the full variable domain: GAGVSQSPRYKVTKRGQDVALRCDPISGHVSLYWYRQALGQGPEFLTYFNYEAQQDKSGLPNDRFSAERPEGSISTLTIQRTEQRDSAMYRCASSLLSGTYEQYFGPGTRLTVT.